These 28 T cell receptor beta chains were sequenced from one sample in a study of regulatory T cells in long-lasting Graves disease. To make TCR beta libraries, researchers used iRepertoire HTBI primers and Arm-PCR of CDR3 regions. TCRdb reprocessed the multiplex PCR reads via MiXCR and lists one record per CDR3 protein. The sample lists approximately 380,000 distinct CDR3 sequences, around 21% occurring once. The sample's time point: persistent/refractory GD, antithyroid drugs over 5 years with positive TRAb. Extracted PBMC RNA gave rise to the TCR library. The sequencing here drew on peripheral blood mononuclear cells (PBMCs), taken when the disease was refractory, from a patient treated with antithyroid drugs. The receptors were sampled from a female donor with Graves disease.

This clonotype has only one observation. This rearrangement joins TRBV4-1 to TRBJ1-2; 10 bases are a match to TRBD1. Trimming cost V 2 bases and J 8 bases; bases outside gene matches: 8. This CDR3 is built from 15 residues. The V gene's germline CDR1 is MGHRA and CDR2 YSYEKL. CDR3 sequence (DNA): TGCGCCAGCAGCCAAAAGTCCGGGGACAGGGGCGGCTACACCTTC. It encodes CASSQKSGDRGGYTF.

For this clonotype: It may be a read error: a sequence one base away is much more abundant. The chain joins TRBV30 to TRBJ1-5, with a tentative D call TRBD1 (5 bases). The CDR3 sequence is 15 residues long. Trimming removed 1 base at V and 3 bases at J, with 13 bases between. Germline V gene sequence: CDR1 GTSNPN, CDR2 SVGIG (reference sequence). The CDR3 sequence is CAWSGGPVDNQPQHF. The CDR3 DNA reads TGTGCCTGGAGTGGGGGACCGGTGGACAATCAGCCCCAGCATTTT.

In its sample, this clonotype was seen many times. V and J are TRBV6-1 and TRBJ2-7; unclear D gene. CDR1 is MNHNS and CDR2 is SASEGT in the germline V gene. V lost 2 bases, J lost 5 bases, and 13 bases lay in between. This CDR3 spans 14 amino acids. The CDR3 sequence: CASSELVGLDEQYF. CDR3 DNA: TGTGCCAGCAGTGAATTGGTGGGTTTGGACGAGCAGTACTTC.

This clonotype has ten or more counts. The rearrangement uses TRBV11-2 and TRBJ2-4, with 7 bases fitting TRBD2. The germline V gene encodes CDR1 SGHAT and CDR2 FQNNGV. CDR3 size: 16 residues. V shed 2 bases, J shed 0 bases, and the junction held 4 bases outside the gene matches. This chain's CDR3 is CASSLIAGVAKNIQYF. CDR3 bases: TGTGCCAGCAGCTTAATAGCGGGTGTAGCCAAAAACATTCAGTACTTC.

The chain joins TRBV5-1 to TRBJ1-6; D remains ambiguous. CDR1 and CDR2 (germline): SGHRS, YFSETQ. V was trimmed by 3 bases and J by 8 bases, leaving 9 bases between them. The CDR3 consists of 13 residues. The CDR3 DNA is TGCGCCAGCAGCTCCGGGTTGCATTCACCCCTCCACTTT. It yields the protein CASSSGLHSPLHF.

The sample holds a few counts of this clonotype. The chain carries TRBV4-3 and TRBJ1-2; possible D gene TRBD1, 5 bases. V gave up 0 bases and J gave up 7 bases, with 9 bases separating them. Germline CDR1 and CDR2: LGHNA and YSLEER. This CDR3 has 13 residues. CDR3 in amino acids: CASSQDRVAGYTF. The DNA of the CDR3 is TGCGCCAGCAGCCAAGACAGGGTTGCTGGCTACACCTTC.

The genes are TRBV6-2 or TRBV6-3 and TRBJ2-1, with D tentatively TRBD1 or TRBD2 (5 bases each). V shed 7 bases and J shed 2 bases, with 15 bases lying between them. Per the germline V gene, CDR1 is MNHEY and CDR2 is SVGEGT. The CDR3 is made up of 15 amino acids. CDR3 sequence reads: CASTHPGTTYNEQFF. CDR3 nucleotide sequence: TGTGCCAGCACCCACCCCGGGACGACCTACAATGAGCAGTTCTTC.

This clonotype occurred a few times. The V and J genes are TRBV5-1 and TRBJ2-5, with a possible D match to TRBD2 (6 bases). V gave up 0 bases and J gave up 3 bases, with 12 bases separating them. CDR1 is SGHRS, CDR2 YFSETQ, per germline. The CDR3 is 15 amino acids. CDR3 DNA sequence: TGCGCCAGCAGCTTGGGGCAGACTAGAGAAGAGACCCAGTACTTC. Translation: CASSLGQTREETQYF.

In its sample, this clonotype was seen many times. The rearrangement uses TRBV28 and TRBJ1-1; D perhaps matches TRBD1 (5 bases). The V gene lost 8 bases and the J gene lost 1 base, with 14 bases spanning the gap. Germline values: CDR1 MDHEN, CDR2 SYDVKM. The CDR3 consists of 14 residues. The CDR3 DNA reads TGTGCCAGCGAAACTCCCGGACAGAACACTGAAGCTTTCTTT. Translation: CASETPGQNTEAFF.

The chain recombines TRBV19 with TRBJ2-2, with D perhaps TRBD2 (6 bases). The CDR3 consists of 17 residues. Germline values: CDR1 LNHDA, CDR2 SQIVND (reference sequence). V gave up 7 bases and J gave up 1 base, with 19 bases separating them. Here the CDR3 DNA reads TGTGCCAGTAAGGGACTCCCGATTAACTGGAACACCGGGGAGCTGTTTTTT. Translating it yields CASKGLPINWNTGELFF.

This chain uses TRBV2 with TRBJ2-7; 8 bases align to TRBD2. The CDR3 is made up of 15 amino acids. Trimming at V came to 6 bases and at J to 2 bases, leaving 9 bases not matched to a gene. Germline V lookup: CDR1 SNHLY, CDR2 FYNNEI. CDR3 in amino acids: CASREGLVGPYEQYF. CDR3 sequence (DNA): TGTGCCAGCAGAGAGGGACTAGTGGGGCCCTACGAGCAGTACTTC.

This clonotype was observed at least ten times. The rearrangement uses TRBV27 and TRBJ1-4; D remains ambiguous. There are 15 residues in the CDR3. Germline V gene lookup returns CDR1 MNHEY and CDR2 SMNVEV (reference sequence). The ends were cut back, 5 bases at V and 5 bases at J, with 15 bases in the middle. This CDR3 is CASSPSLTPNEKLFF. The CDR3 DNA reads as TGTGCCAGCAGTCCTTCCCTGACCCCGAATGAAAAACTGTTTTTT.

The V call is TRBV5-4, the J call TRBJ2-5; 13 bases are shared with TRBD2. V was clipped by 4 bases and J by 5 bases; unmatched bases: 14. CDR1 is SGHNT, CDR2 YYREEE, per germline (reference sequence). This CDR3 has 18 amino acids. The CDR3 spells CASSRGLAGAEFGETQYF. DNA for the CDR3: TGTGCCAGCAGCCGCGGACTAGCGGGAGCCGAATTCGGGGAGACCCAGTACTTC.

The rearrangement uses TRBV6-4 and TRBJ1-6; 7 bases line up with TRBD1. Trimming cost V 4 bases and J 5 bases; bases outside gene matches: 5. This CDR3 is 15 amino acids long. In germline, CDR1 is MRHNA, CDR2 SNTAGT. This chain's CDR3 is CASSAQGVDNSPLHF. The CDR3 coding sequence is TGTGCCAGCAGTGCCCAGGGGGTTGATAATTCACCCCTCCACTTT.

In its sample, this clonotype was seen a few times. The rearrangement links TRBV7-9 to TRBJ2-5; D is perhaps TRBD2 (5 bases). The CDR3 totals 11 residues. Trimming shortened V by 10 bases and J by 3 bases, and 9 bases separated the two germline ends. Per germline, CDR1 SEHNR and CDR2 FQNEAQ (reference sequence). CDR3 nucleotides: TGTGCCATCGAGGGCGAAGAGACCCAGTACTTC. Translating it yields CAIEGEETQYF.

This clonotype was recorded only once. The chain uses TRBV11-2 and TRBJ2-1; TRBD2 matches at 7 bases. The CDR3 runs to 12 residues. Germline CDR1 is SGHAT and CDR2 is FQNNGV. CDR3 sequence (DNA): TGTGGCTGGGCGGGAGTAATGGGTGGGCAGTTCTTC. Protein sequence: CGWAGVMGGQFF.

This clonotype was seen at least ten times. This sequence joins TRBV2 and TRBJ2-7, with TRBD1 matching over 8 bases. The CDR3 runs to 13 residues. V lost 7 bases to trimming and J lost 3 bases; unmatched junction nucleotides: 5. CDR1 SNHLY and CDR2 FYNNEI come from the germline V gene. The CDR3 is CASTGQGGYEQYF. In nucleotides, the CDR3 is TGTGCCAGCACCGGACAGGGAGGCTACGAGCAGTACTTC.

This clonotype was seen ten or more times. This chain connects TRBV20-1 to TRBJ1-1; D unresolved. The germline gives CDR1 DFQATT, CDR2 SNEGSKA (reference sequence). Trimming took off 6 bases at V and 6 bases at J, with 11 bases between the two ends. The CDR3 has 11 residues. The CDR3 loop is CSAEWVPEAFF. The CDR3, as DNA: TGCAGTGCCGAATGGGTTCCTGAAGCTTTCTTT.

This clonotype was seen repeatedly, ten times or more. The chain couples TRBV27 to TRBJ1-2; perhaps TRBD1 as D (5 bases). Trimming stripped 5 bases from V and 4 bases from J, with 14 bases between. The germline CDR1 and CDR2 sequences are MNHEY and SMNVEV (reference sequence). This CDR3 contains 14 residues. The CDR3 sequence is CASSRGGRGYGYTF. For the CDR3, the DNA is TGTGCCAGCAGTAGGGGCGGGAGAGGCTATGGCTACACCTTC.

A note on this clonotype: A much bigger clone sits one base away, suggesting this may be a read error. This chain joins TRBV12-3 or TRBV12-4 and TRBJ2-4; D is possibly TRBD2 (6 bases). The DNA end is a closer match to TRBJ2-5, so the J assignment may be wrong. The CDR3 covers 15 residues. CDR3: CASSPPMKGGETQYF. Written as DNA, the CDR3 is TGTGCCAGCAGTCCCCCAATGAAGGGAGGAGAGACCCAGTACTTC.

This clonotype was recorded many times. This sequence joins TRBV28 and TRBJ2-7, with 10 bases identical to TRBD2. The length of the CDR3 is 15 residues. Unmatched junction bases numbered 6, after V lost 5 bases and J lost 2 bases. CDR1 and CDR2 (germline): MDHEN, SYDVKM. The CDR3 region has the DNA TGTGCCAGCAGTGAATTAGCGGGAGGTGCCTACGAGCAGTACTTC. Translating gives CASSELAGGAYEQYF.

The rearrangement links TRBV7-2 to TRBJ2-3, with 13 positions matching TRBD2. The J segment lost 7 bases and the V segment lost 5 bases, leaving 6 bases of the junction unmatched. From germline, CDR1 is SGHTA and CDR2 FQGNSA. This CDR3 comprises 15 residues. The DNA of the CDR3 is TGTGCCAGCAGCCAGGGGACTAGCGGGACCTATACGCAGTATTTT. Protein sequence: CASSQGTSGTYTQYF.

This clonotype was observed a few times. The chain recombines TRBV6-2 or TRBV6-3 with TRBJ2-5; D gene uncertain. Germline assignment: CDR1 MNHEY and CDR2 SVGEGT. V gave up 5 bases and J gave up 4 bases, with 14 bases separating them. The CDR3 has 14 residues. The chain's CDR3 is CASSNTLVGETQYF. The CDR3 DNA is TGTGCCAGCAGTAACACCCTAGTCGGAGAGACCCAGTACTTC.

The chain combines TRBV20-1 with TRBJ2-1, with a weak D call TRBD1 (6 bases). Germline loops: CDR1 DFQATT, CDR2 SNEGSKA (reference sequence). V shed 3 bases and J shed 5 bases, with 11 bases lying between them. CDR3 size: 13 residues. Here the CDR3 reads CSASGEGDNEQFF. The DNA of the CDR3 is TGCAGTGCTAGTGGCGAGGGGGACAATGAGCAGTTCTTC.

This clonotype was counted ten times or more. The gene calls are TRBV4-1 and TRBJ2-7, with D possibly called TRBD1 or TRBD2 (5 bases each). Trimming pared 0 bases from V and 0 bases from J, leaving 12 bases between. CDR3 length equals 16 residues. Looked up from germline, CDR1 is MGHRA and CDR2 is YSYEKL. The CDR3 is CASSQEEGLGSYEQYF. Here the CDR3 DNA reads TGCGCCAGCAGCCAAGAAGAGGGGTTGGGCTCCTACGAGCAGTACTTC.

This clonotype has at least ten counts. The chain joins TRBV7-2 to TRBJ2-7; 10 bases line up with TRBD2. V lost 2 bases, J lost 1 base, and 2 bases stayed unmatched. The length of the CDR3 is 15 residues. Germline V gene data show CDR1 as SGHTA and CDR2 as FQGNSA. CDR3 in DNA: TGTGCCAGCAGCTTACGGACTAGCGGTTCCTACGAGCAGTACTTC. Translated: CASSLRTSGSYEQYF. The variable domain in full, with the rest retrieved from reference TRBV7-2 and TRBJ2-7, is GAGVSQSPSNKVTEKGKDVELRCDPISGHTALYWYRQSLGQGLEFLIYFQGNSAPDKSGLPSDRFSAERTGGSVSTLTIQRTQQEDSAVYLCASSLRTSGSYEQYFGPGTRLTVT.

V and J are TRBV5-1 and TRBJ2-7; 9 bases agree with TRBD1. Germline V gene lookup returns CDR1 SGHRS and CDR2 YFSETQ. V lost 2 bases to trimming and J lost 5 bases; unmatched junction nucleotides: 5. The CDR3 extends over 14 amino acids. The CDR3 region is CASSLTGGVNEQYF. CDR3 DNA sequence: TGCGCCAGCAGCTTAACAGGGGGCGTTAACGAGCAGTACTTC.

The chain joins TRBV24-1 to TRBJ1-5; D unresolved. The V gene lost 1 base and the J gene lost 4 bases, with 4 bases spanning the gap. This CDR3 comprises 13 residues. Germline V gene sequence: CDR1 KGHDR, CDR2 SFDVKD. Here the CDR3 reads CATSDFTNQPQHF. The CDR3 DNA reads TGTGCCACCAGTGATTTCACGAATCAGCCCCAGCATTTT.